A selection of T cell receptor beta chains follows, all from one sample in a study of OX40 agonist ivuxolimab in advanced cancers. Some clones are missing from TCRdb's copy, which holds only in-frame ones; the method was immunoSEQ multiplex PCR. The sample lists roughly 45,000 clones, about 90% occurring once. The sequenced sample was CD4+ or CD8+ T cells sorted from blood, obtained in a trial of the OX40 agonist ivuxolimab. The receptors shown here come from an adult with an advanced solid tumor such as melanoma, head and neck, liver or kidney cancer. Each CDR3 is given with its conserved first and last residue. A D gene is named only where the DNA matches it firmly. A clone size is listed for some rows: how often the clone was seen (once, few, many), or a class if it is expanded.

j_call	clone_size	v_call	d_call	cdr3_aa	cdr3_nt
TRBJ2-2	-	TRBV5-1	-	CASSFFNTGELFF	TGCGCCAGCAGCTTTTTTAACACCGGGGAGCTGTTTTTT
TRBJ2-4	-	TRBV6-1	-	CASSEALTLAKNIQYF	TGTGCCAGCAGTGAAGCGCTCACACTAGCCAAAAACATTCAGTACTTC
TRBJ2-3	-	TRBV19	TRBD2	CASTSLAGSADTQYF	TGTGCCAGCACCTCTTTAGCGGGAAGTGCAGATACGCAGTATTTT
TRBJ1-3	once	TRBV6-5	-	CANHGGTIYF	TGTGCCAACCACGGGGGGACCATATATTTT
TRBJ1-5	-	TRBV28	-	CASSGGGRVERPQHF	TGTGCCAGCAGCGGGGGGGGTAGGGTGGAGCGGCCCCAGCATTTT
TRBJ2-7	-	TRBV4-1	-	CASSQLTGSYEQYF	TGCGCCAGCAGCCAACTGACAGGTTCCTACGAGCAGTACTTC
TRBJ1-1	-	TRBV29-1	-	CSVERWGEAFF	TGCAGCGTAGAACGGTGGGGTGAAGCTTTCTTT
TRBJ2-5	-	TRBV29-1	TRBD1	CRVVERGPIGETQYF	TGCAGGGTTGTGGAGAGGGGGCCTATTGGGGAGACCCAGTACTTC
TRBJ1-4	-	TRBV7-8	-	CASSLLGDNEKLFF	TGTGCCAGCAGCTTACTCGGAGATAATGAAAAACTGTTTTTT
TRBJ1-3	once	TRBV28	TRBD1	CASISGGSGNTIYF	TGTGCCAGCATCTCAGGGGGCTCTGGAAACACCATATATTTT
TRBJ2-1	-	TRBV29-1	-	CSGPEVSNSEQFF	TGCAGTGGGCCCGAGGTATCAAACTCTGAGCAGTTCTTC
TRBJ1-1	-	TRBV5-4	-	CASSRGNMNTEAFF	TGTGCCAGCAGTCGGGGGAACATGAACACTGAAGCTTTCTTT
TRBJ2-7	-	TRBV5-4	-	CASSRSSDEQYF	TGTGCCAGCAGCCGAAGCTCCGACGAGCAGTACTTC
TRBJ1-2	-	TRBV5-1	TRBD1	CASSGTGGASYGYTF	TGCGCCAGCAGCGGGACAGGGGGCGCAAGCTATGGCTACACCTTC
TRBJ1-5	-	TRBV5-5	-	CASSSSVNQPQHF	TGTGCCAGCAGCTCCTCAGTCAATCAGCCCCAGCATTTT
TRBJ2-7	-	TRBV4-1	TRBD1	CASSQPPGQGIGVDEQYF	TGCGCCAGCAGCCAACCTCCGGGACAGGGAATCGGGGTTGACGAGCAGTACTTC
TRBJ1-3	-	TRBV28	TRBD1	CASSPGDRSSGNTIYF	TGTGCCAGCAGTCCGGGGGACAGGTCATCTGGAAACACCATATATTTT
TRBJ1-2	-	TRBV7-9	-	CASSRGAASTNYGYTF	TGTGCCAGCAGCCGGGGGGCGGCCAGCACTAACTATGGCTACACCTTC
TRBJ1-1	-	TRBV14	-	CASSQAVNTEAFF	TGTGCCAGCAGCCAAGCCGTGAACACTGAAGCTTTCTTT
TRBJ1-1	-	TRBV30	TRBD1	CASTPGQGVAFF	TGTGCCTCAACCCCCGGACAGGGGGTGGCTTTCTTT
TRBJ1-4	-	TRBV18	TRBD1	CASSPGDRGNEKLFF	TGTGCCAGCTCACCAGGGGACAGGGGGAATGAAAAACTGTTTTTT
TRBJ2-2	-	TRBV7-3	-	CASRTTPADTGELFF	TGTGCCAGCAGGACTACCCCCGCGGACACCGGGGAGCTGTTTTTT
TRBJ1-4	-	TRBV7-2	-	CASSPNRAAFEKLFF	TGTGCCAGCAGCCCGAACAGGGCGGCGTTTGAAAAACTGTTTTTT
TRBJ1-4	-	TRBV18	TRBD1	CASSTTGDGEKLFF	TGTGCCAGCTCAACCACAGGGGATGGAGAAAAACTGTTTTTT
TRBJ2-2	few	TRBV5-1	TRBD2	CASSLAGGANTGELFF	TGCGCCAGCAGCTTGGCCGGGGGGGCTAACACCGGGGAGCTGTTTTTT
TRBJ2-1	-	TRBV4-1	-	CASGLHVGEQFF	TGCGCCAGCGGTTTACATGTTGGTGAGCAGTTCTTC
TRBJ1-1	-	TRBV7-9	-	CASTLGGGRAFF	TGTGCCAGCACTCTCGGGGGGGGTCGAGCTTTCTTT
TRBJ1-4	-	TRBV5-4	TRBD1	CASSLGTGDGGEKLFF	TGTGCCAGCAGCTTGGGGACAGGGGACGGTGGGGAAAAACTGTTTTTT
TRBJ2-1	-	TRBV5-4	TRBD1	CASRPTGSSYNEQFF	TGTGCCAGCAGGCCGACAGGGAGCTCCTACAATGAGCAGTTCTTC
TRBJ2-7	-	TRBV18	TRBD2	CASSPGLGGGEQYF	TGTGCCAGCTCACCAGGGCTTGGGGGGGGCGAGCAGTACTTC
TRBJ1-5	-	TRBV6-6	-	CASSYSAYNQPQHF	TGTGCCAGCAGTTACTCGGCGTACAATCAGCCCCAGCATTTT
TRBJ1-2	-	TRBV27	-	CASSEGGRVGYTF	TGTGCCAGCAGTGAGGGCGGTCGGGTAGGCTACACCTTC
TRBJ2-1	-	TRBV7-9	TRBD2	CASSSFRGGYNEQFF	TGTGCCAGCAGTTCGTTCCGGGGGGGTTACAATGAGCAGTTCTTC
TRBJ2-1	-	TRBV11-2	TRBD2	CASSPRTSGEGEQFF	TGTGCCAGCAGCCCCAGGACTAGCGGGGAGGGTGAGCAGTTCTTC
TRBJ1-2	-	TRBV7-9	TRBD1	CASSRTGGTDGYTF	TGTGCCAGCAGCCGTACAGGGGGCACGGATGGCTACACCTTC
TRBJ2-5	-	TRBV2	-	CASSENREETQYF	TGTGCCAGCAGTGAAAACAGGGAAGAGACCCAGTACTTC
TRBJ2-1	-	TRBV10-3	TRBD2	CAISGGLAGVFEQFF	TGTGCCATCAGTGGCGGACTAGCGGGAGTTTTTGAGCAGTTCTTC
TRBJ2-5	few	TRBV19	-	CATSDWVGETQYF	TGTGCCACCTCTGACTGGGTGGGGGAGACCCAGTACTTC
TRBJ2-4	-	TRBV6-6	TRBD1	CASSRQGPTLDIQYF	TGTGCCAGCAGCCGACAGGGACCCACGCTGGACATTCAGTACTTC
TRBJ2-4	-	TRBV9	TRBD2	CASSVGWREAGGPRNIQYF	TGTGCCAGCAGCGTAGGATGGAGGGAAGCGGGGGGGCCGAGGAACATTCAGTACTTC
TRBJ2-2	-	TRBV2	TRBD2	CASRIAGGPHTGELFF	TGTGCCAGCAGGATAGCGGGGGGGCCGCACACCGGGGAGCTGTTTTTT
TRBJ2-2	-	TRBV4-2	TRBD2	CASSQEGLDTGELFF	TGTGCCAGCAGCCAAGAGGGACTAGACACCGGGGAGCTGTTTTTT
TRBJ2-7	once	TRBV18	-	CASSPGTYEQYF	TGTGCCAGCTCACCAGGGACCTACGAGCAGTACTTC
TRBJ1-1	once	TRBV30	TRBD1	CAWDRANTEAFF	TGTGCCTGGGACAGGGCCAACACTGAAGCTTTCTTT
TRBJ1-2	-	TRBV10-3	TRBD1	CASIRDRRNYGYTF	TGTGCCTCAATTAGGGACAGGAGAAACTATGGCTACACCTTC
TRBJ1-6	-	TRBV4-1	TRBD1	CASSQGQGSSYNSPLHF	TGCGCCAGCAGCCAAGGACAGGGGAGCTCCTATAATTCACCCCTCCACTTT
TRBJ2-7	once	TRBV6-6	-	CASSYSGDTYEQYF	TGTGCCAGCAGTTACTCTGGGGACACCTACGAGCAGTACTTC
TRBJ2-7	-	TRBV29-1	TRBD1	CSVRAGGEQYF	TGCAGCGTGAGGGCAGGGGGCGAGCAGTACTTC
TRBJ1-2	-	TRBV2	-	CASRRGGTNYGYTF	TGTGCCAGCAGACGAGGGGGGACTAACTATGGCTACACCTTC
TRBJ1-4	-	TRBV4-1	-	CASSQYRESNEKLFF	TGCGCCAGCAGCCAATACAGGGAGTCTAATGAAAAACTGTTTTTT
TRBJ2-7	-	TRBV27	TRBD1	CASSFSGTDFYEQYF	TGTGCCAGCAGTTTCTCCGGGACAGATTTCTACGAGCAGTACTTC
TRBJ1-5	-	TRBV7-3	-	CASSLTSNQPQHF	TGTGCCAGCAGCTTAACCTCCAATCAGCCCCAGCATTTT
TRBJ1-1	-	TRBV14	-	CASSQDLTGWGTEAFF	TGTGCCAGCAGCCAAGATTTAACAGGATGGGGTACTGAAGCTTTCTTT
TRBJ2-7	-	TRBV19	-	CASSGTDRRKYF	TGTGCCAGCTCCGGAACAGACAGGCGAAAGTACTTC
TRBJ2-7	-	TRBV12-2	-	CAGATYLEQYF	TGTGCAGGCGCTACCTACCTCGAGCAGTACTTC